A selection of T cell receptor beta chains follows, all from one sample in a study of blood T cell repertoires in COVID-19. Method: immunoSEQ multiplex PCR; TCRdb's copy keeps in-frame clones and lacks some. The profile covers about 200,000 clones, with around 86% appearing a single time and around 6.6% taken by the ten largest. The sample comprised peripheral blood. These receptors all come from a middle-aged man with acute or convalescent COVID-19. Each CDR3 is given with its conserved first and last residue. A D gene is named only where the DNA matches it firmly. For some rows the clone size is stated as once, few or many, or as a class when expanded; others skip it.

J | V | D | length | size | CDR3 | DNA
TRBJ2-3 | TRBV5-1 | - | 15 | - | CASSLVAGNLDTQYF | TGCGCCAGCAGCTTGGTGGCAGGAAATCTAGATACGCAGTATTTT
TRBJ1-1 | TRBV7-2 | TRBD1 | 16 | once | CASSLRGVTGRTEAFF | TGTGCCAGCAGCTTAAGGGGGGTGACAGGGCGCACTGAAGCTTTCTTT
TRBJ2-2 | TRBV3-1/TRBV3-2 | TRBD1 | 15 | - | CASSRRDSHTGELFF | TGTGCCAGCAGCAGACGGGACAGTCACACCGGGGAGCTGTTTTTT
TRBJ2-2 | TRBV30 | - | 16 | - | CAWSDFGGKVTGELFF | TGTGCCTGGAGTGACTTCGGAGGGAAGGTCACCGGGGAGCTGTTTTTT
TRBJ1-6 | TRBV28 | TRBD1 | 15 | - | CASSWRDRGPSPLHF | TGTGCCAGCAGTTGGAGGGACAGGGGACCTTCACCCCTCCACTTT
TRBJ1-4 | TRBV6-5 | - | 16 | - | CASSYLGTATNEKLFF | TGTGCCAGCAGTTACCTGGGGACTGCAACTAATGAAAAACTGTTTTTT
TRBJ1-1 | TRBV2 | TRBD1 | 14 | - | CASSAGRGSTEAFF | TGTGCCAGCAGCGCGGGCAGGGGGAGCACTGAAGCTTTCTTT
TRBJ1-5 | TRBV5-1 | TRBD1 | 18 | few | CASSLNPLGQEGNQPQHF | TGCGCCAGCAGCTTGAACCCACTCGGACAGGAGGGCAATCAGCCCCAGCATTTT
TRBJ2-7 | TRBV14 | TRBD1 | 13 | - | CASSRTGGYEQYF | TGTGCCAGCAGCCGGACAGGCGGGTACGAGCAGTACTTC
TRBJ1-5 | TRBV7-3 | - | 13 | - | CASSLGANQPQHF | TGTGCCAGCAGCTTGGGCGCAAATCAGCCCCAGCATTTT
TRBJ1-1 | TRBV4-1 | - | 15 | - | CASPDRGIMNTEAFF | TGCGCCAGCCCCGATCGGGGGATCATGAACACTGAAGCTTTCTTT
TRBJ1-5 | TRBV28 | - | 13 | - | CASREILNQPQHF | TGTGCCAGCAGGGAGATCCTGAATCAGCCCCAGCATTTT